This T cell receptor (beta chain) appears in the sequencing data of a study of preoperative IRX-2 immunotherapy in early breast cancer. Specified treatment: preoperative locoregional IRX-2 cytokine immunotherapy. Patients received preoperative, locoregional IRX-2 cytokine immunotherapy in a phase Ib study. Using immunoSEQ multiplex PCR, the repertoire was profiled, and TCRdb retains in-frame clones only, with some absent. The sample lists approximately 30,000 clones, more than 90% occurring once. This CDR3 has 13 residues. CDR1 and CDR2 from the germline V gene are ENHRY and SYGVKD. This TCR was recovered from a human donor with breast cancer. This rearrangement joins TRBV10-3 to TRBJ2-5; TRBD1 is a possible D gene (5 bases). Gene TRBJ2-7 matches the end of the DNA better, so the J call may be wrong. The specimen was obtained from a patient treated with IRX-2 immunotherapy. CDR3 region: CAISDAGSGEQYF. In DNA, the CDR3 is TGTGCCATCAGTGATGCAGGGTCTGGCGAGCAGTACTTC.